The source of this T cell receptor (beta chain) is a study of T-cell memory formation after mild COVID-19 (dated by TCRdb to the early 2020s). Turning to the overall study: TCR sequence clusters from the two donors were largely donor specific. Longitudinal TCRalpha and TCRbeta repertoire sequencing tracked T-cell clones expanding and contracting after mild COVID-19 in a couple of donors. The cohort comprised two young, previously healthy adult volunteers, one female and one male.

This clonotype was detected a few times. Its antigen is unknown. Base qualities were left out, and no much larger clone turns up one base away. The paper's findings and limits, for the study overall: Some responding clones were found in pre-infection memory, which suggests that pre-existing cross-reactive memory T cells took part in the SARS-CoV-2 response. SARS-CoV-2 specificity of the second-wave clones peaking on day 37 was not confirmed. Contracting CD4+ clones were located mainly in the CM and EM memory subsets, whereas CD8+ clones were found to be enriched in EMRA. Only a couple of mild cases were covered by the study, and larger cohorts that include severe cases with pre-infection samples were considered necessary. Clones contracting from day 15 to 85 had balanced CD4/CD8 phenotypes, while a second wave expanding from day 15 to 37 was biased towards CD4+.

V drops 9 bases and J drops 6 bases, leaving 12 bases in between. Spanning cysteine to phenylalanine, the CDR3 consists of 12 amino acids. The read is trimmed to its CDR3 DNA, 36 bases read in frame from base 1. CDR1 and CDR2 were assigned from the germline V gene (reference sequence) as LNHDA and SQIVND. Sequencing was performed on an Illumina NovaSeq 6000. TCRalpha and TCRbeta cDNA libraries were built by 5'RACE with constant-segment primers, adding sample barcodes and unique molecular identifiers. RNA was extracted from every sample with Trizol reagent. Amplification of the libraries took two PCR steps, and the second step added a second sample barcode plus Illumina TruSeq adapters. Sequencing of the libraries was done on an Illumina NovaSeq, producing 2 x 150 bp paired-end reads. As for the authors' bioinformatics: The reads were demultiplexed and collapsed into UMI-guided consensus sequences using migec v1.2.7. Using mixcr v2.1.11, the UMI consensuses were aligned to TRA and TRB V and J templates and assembled into clonotypes. A clonotype was counted as expanded or contracted only when both edgeR and NoisET called the clonotype significant, with the noise models trained on biological replicates. For edgeR calls, a false discovery rate-adjusted p below 0.01 and a log2 fold-change threshold of 1 were applied. As an exploratory analysis of dynamics, max-normalized trajectories of the 1000 most abundant clonotypes were examined with PCA combined with hierarchical clustering. Separately sequenced CD4+ and CD8+ repertoires were used to assign a CD4 or CD8 phenotype to each responding clone. TCRdb handled the public reads itself, with Q25 trimming in fastp and clone calling in MiXCR, and kept productive beta chains. Entries are consolidated by CDR3 protein sequence, retaining the most common genes and DNA. The authors' filters were not applied to this entry. For this sample there are 430,000 or so distinct CDR3 sequences; around 25% appear just once. Roughly an eighth of the sample rests with the top ten.

PBMCs were isolated by Ficoll-Paque density gradient centrifugation. The V and J segments used are TRBV19 and TRBJ1-5; TRBD1 is perhaps the D gene, given 5 matching bases. The receptor was isolated from an adult woman who had mild COVID-19 (a few samples of this study predate the infection). The sample titles of this study are shuffled in the database, so cell type and time point are left out; the donor was told from shared clones. Material for sequencing was PBMCs or a T cell subset sorted from them (not recorded which). The CDR3 here reads CASLSGIQPQHF. The DNA sequence follows: TGTGCCAGCCTCTCAGGGATTCAGCCCCAGCATTTT.